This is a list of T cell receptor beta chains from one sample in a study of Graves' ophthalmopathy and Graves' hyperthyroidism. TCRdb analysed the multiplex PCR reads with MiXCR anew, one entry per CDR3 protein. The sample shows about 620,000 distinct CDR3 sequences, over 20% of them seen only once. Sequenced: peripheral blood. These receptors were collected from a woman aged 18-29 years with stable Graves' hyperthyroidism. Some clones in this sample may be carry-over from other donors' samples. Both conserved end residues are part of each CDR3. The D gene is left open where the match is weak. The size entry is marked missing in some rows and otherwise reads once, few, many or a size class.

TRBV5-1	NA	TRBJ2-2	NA	TGCGCCAGCAGCTTGGGAAGCGGCCTTGGGACCGGGGGGGAGCTGTTTTTT	CASSLGSGLGTGGELFF
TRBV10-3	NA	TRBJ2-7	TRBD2	TGTGCCATCAGTGATCCGACTAGCGGGAGTTACGAGCAGTACTTC	CAISDPTSGSYEQYF
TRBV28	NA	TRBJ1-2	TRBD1	TGTGCCAGCAGTTCCCAGGGACAGGGAAACTATGGCTACACCTTC	CASSSQGQGNYGYTF
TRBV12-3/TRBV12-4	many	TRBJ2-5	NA	TGTGCCAGCACCGTGGGTAGTGAACAGGGACCCTACTTC	CASTVGSEQGPYF
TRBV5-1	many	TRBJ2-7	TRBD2	TGCGCCAGCAGCCCCTTAGCGGGGGGGCCCAAGGAGCAGTACTTC	CASSPLAGGPKEQYF
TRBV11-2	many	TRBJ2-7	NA	TGTGCCAGCAGCTCCTATAGCTCCTACGAGCAGTACTTC	CASSSYSSYEQYF
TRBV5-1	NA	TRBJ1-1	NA	TGCGCCAGCAGCTTCCTAGTGGGGGGCGCGATGGGGGCTGAAGCTTTCTTT	CASSFLVGGAMGAEAFF
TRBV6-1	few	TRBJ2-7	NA	TGTGCCAGCAGTGTCGTGGGGACCTATGGCTACGAGCAGTACTTC	CASSVVGTYGYEQYF
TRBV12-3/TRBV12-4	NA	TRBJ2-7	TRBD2	TGTGCCAGCAGCGGGACTAGCGGGAGGAGAGGTTCTTACGAGCAGTACTTC	CASSGTSGRRGSYEQYF
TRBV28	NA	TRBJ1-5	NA	TGTGCCAGCAGACCACAGGGCGGGGGGTATCAGCCCCAGCATTTT	CASRPQGGGYQPQHF
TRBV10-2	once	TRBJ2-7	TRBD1	TGCGCCAGCAGCCAAAGGACAGGGCTAACCTACGAGCAGTACTTC	CASSQRTGLTYEQYF
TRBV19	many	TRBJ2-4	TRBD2	TGTGCCAGTAGTGCTTGGACTAGCGGGCTCAGAGGCAAAAACATTCAGTACTTC	CASSAWTSGLRGKNIQYF
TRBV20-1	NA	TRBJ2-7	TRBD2	TGCAGTGCCACCACCGGGACTAGCGGGATTGAGCAGTACTTC	CSATTGTSGIEQYF
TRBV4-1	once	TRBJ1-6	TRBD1	TGCGCCAGCAGCCTCCTAGGCAGGGGGAAGCATGATTCACCCCTCCACTTT	CASSLLGRGKHDSPLHF
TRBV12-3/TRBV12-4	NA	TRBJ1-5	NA	TGTGCCAGCAGCTCGGGACTCGACAATCAGCCCCAGCATTTT	CASSSGLDNQPQHF
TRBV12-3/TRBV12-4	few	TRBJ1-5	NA	TGTGCCAGCAGTCCAGGGGTGCTAAGCAATCAGCCCCAGCATTTT	CASSPGVLSNQPQHF
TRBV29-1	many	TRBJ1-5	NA	TGCAGCGTTGTGTTGGATAGCAATCAGCCCCAGCATTTT	CSVVLDSNQPQHF
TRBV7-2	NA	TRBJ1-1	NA	TGTGCCAGCAGCGCTTACCCGTTGGACAGCCAAGCTTTCTTT	CASSAYPLDSQAFF
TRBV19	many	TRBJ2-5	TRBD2	TGTGCCAGTAGGTCCGGGGGACTAGGCCAAGAGACCCAGTACTTC	CASRSGGLGQETQYF
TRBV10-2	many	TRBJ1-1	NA	TGCGCCAGCAGTGAGTCCGGGGGAGGGTTTGACACTGAAGCTTTCTTT	CASSESGGGFDTEAFF
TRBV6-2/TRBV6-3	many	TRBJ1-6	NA	TGTGCCAGCAGCTCGAATGTAGAGAATTCACCCCTCCACTTT	CASSSNVENSPLHF
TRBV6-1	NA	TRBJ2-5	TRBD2	TGTGCCAGCAGTGGTACTAGCGGCAAGGAGACCCAGTACTTC	CASSGTSGKETQYF
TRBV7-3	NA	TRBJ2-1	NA	TGTGCCAGCAGCTTAAAAGGTTCAGGGGGAGGGCACAATGAGCAGTTCTTC	CASSLKGSGGGHNEQFF
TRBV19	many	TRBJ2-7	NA	TGTGCCAGTAGTATTGATGGGCAGTCCTACGAGCAGTACTTC	CASSIDGQSYEQYF
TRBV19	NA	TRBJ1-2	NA	TGTGCCAGTACCTTGAACCTCCTAGCGAGCTATGGCTACACCTTC	CASTLNLLASYGYTF
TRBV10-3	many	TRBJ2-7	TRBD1	TGTGCCATCAGCGGAGGGACAGGGAGGACCTCCTACGAGCAGTACTTC	CAISGGTGRTSYEQYF
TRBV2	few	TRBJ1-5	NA	TGTGCCAGCAGTGTAGGAGGGGCGAATCAGCCCCAGCATTTT	CASSVGGANQPQHF
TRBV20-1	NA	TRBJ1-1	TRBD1	TGCAGTGGGGACAGGGGGATTGAAGCTTTCTTT	CSGDRGIEAFF
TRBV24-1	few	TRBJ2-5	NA	TGTGCCACCAGTGACCGGGGAAACCAAGAGACCCAGTACTTC	CATSDRGNQETQYF
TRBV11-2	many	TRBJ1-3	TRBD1	TGTGCCAGCAGCCTTACCAGGGGGGTATCTGGAAACACCATATATTTT	CASSLTRGVSGNTIYF
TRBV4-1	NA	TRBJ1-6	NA	TGCGCCAGCAGCCAAGGGGTGACAGCGAGGAATTCACCCCTCCACTTT	CASSQGVTARNSPLHF
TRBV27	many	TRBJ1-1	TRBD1	TGTGCCAGCAGTCTCAACAGGGGACTCGAAGCTTTCTTT	CASSLNRGLEAFF
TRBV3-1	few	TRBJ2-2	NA	TGTGCCAGCAACTGGGAAGGGGAGCTGTTTTTT	CASNWEGELFF
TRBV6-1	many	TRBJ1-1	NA	TGTGCCAGCAGTGATATCAGGGTGGCCACTGAAGCTTTCTTT	CASSDIRVATEAFF
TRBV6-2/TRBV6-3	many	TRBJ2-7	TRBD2	TGTGCCAGCAGTTACTCGGGACCGGGACTAGGTTCCTACGAGCAGTACTTC	CASSYSGPGLGSYEQYF
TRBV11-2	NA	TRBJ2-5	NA	TGTGCCAGCAGCTTAGCGGTGGGGTCCGAGACCCAGTACTTC	CASSLAVGSETQYF
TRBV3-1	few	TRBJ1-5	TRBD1	TGTGCCAGCAGCCAAGGTAGACAGGGGTTAGGCAATCAGCCCCAGCATTTT	CASSQGRQGLGNQPQHF
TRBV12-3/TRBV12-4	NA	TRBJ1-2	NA	TGTGCCAGCACCCAACAGCCGCTCTATGGCTACACCTTC	CASTQQPLYGYTF
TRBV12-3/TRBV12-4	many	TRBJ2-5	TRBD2	TGTGCCAGCAGTTTAGGAGCGGGAGATGGGGAGACCCAGTACTTC	CASSLGAGDGETQYF
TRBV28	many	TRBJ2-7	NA	TGTGCCAGCAGTTTTGACAAGAGCTACGAGCAGTACTTC	CASSFDKSYEQYF
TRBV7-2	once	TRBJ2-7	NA	TGTGCCAGCAGGTGGAGGACTGGGTACGAGCAGTACTTC	CASRWRTGYEQYF
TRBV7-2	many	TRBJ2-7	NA	TGTGCCAGCAGCTTAGACGGTGGCGAGCAGTACTTC	CASSLDGGEQYF
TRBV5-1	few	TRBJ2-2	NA	TGCGCCAGCAGCCGACTCGGGGAGCTGTTTTTT	CASSRLGELFF
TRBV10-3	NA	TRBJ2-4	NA	TGTGCCATCAGTGATGTTGCTTCTGGAAACATTCAGTACTTC	CAISDVASGNIQYF
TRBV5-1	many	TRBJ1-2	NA	TGCGCCAGCAGCAAGGACAGCTTGGGGGGCTACACCTTC	CASSKDSLGGYTF
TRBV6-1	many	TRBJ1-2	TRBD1	TGTGCCAGCAGACCGACAGGGGGCCTCTATGGCTACACCTTC	CASRPTGGLYGYTF
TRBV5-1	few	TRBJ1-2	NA	TGCGCCAGCAGCTTGGGACACCTTCGCTATGGCTACACCTTC	CASSLGHLRYGYTF
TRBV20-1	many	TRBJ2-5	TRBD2	TGCAGTGTAGCGGGAGGGTTGGAGACCCAGTACTTC	CSVAGGLETQYF
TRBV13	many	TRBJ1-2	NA	TGTGCCAGCAGCCCCCTTGGACAGACATTGTTCGTGACCTTC	CASSPLGQTLFVTF
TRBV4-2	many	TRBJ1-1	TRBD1	TGTGCCAGCAGCCAAGATCAGGGGGCGAGAACTGAAGCTTTCTTT	CASSQDQGARTEAFF
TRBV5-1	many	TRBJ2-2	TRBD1	TGCGCCAGCAGGCCTCCGGGACAGACGAACACCGGGGAGCTGTTTTTT	CASRPPGQTNTGELFF
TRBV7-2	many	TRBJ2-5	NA	TGTGCCAGCAGCTTAGTGACTACCCTGCAAGAGACCCAGTACTTC	CASSLVTTLQETQYF
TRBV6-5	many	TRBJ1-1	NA	TGTGCCAGCAGTTCTCCGATGAACACTGAAGCTTTCTTT	CASSSPMNTEAFF
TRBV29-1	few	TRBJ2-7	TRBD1	TGCAGCGTTGAGGGGCCGGGACAGAGCTCCTACGAGCAGTACTTC	CSVEGPGQSSYEQYF